The clone carrying this T cell receptor (beta chain) was seen many times. This sample was included in a study of spatial heterogeneity in lung cancer. Study at large: There were, on average, more than nine raw-read appearances for each unique TCR and UMI combination.

Germline CDR1 is DFQATT and CDR2 is SNEGSKA (reference sequence). V lost 2 bases and J 3 bases, leaving 2 bases between the germline ends. The CDR3 has 11 residues. TCRdb re-called the 5' RACE reads with MiXCR, one entry per CDR3 protein. The sample has about 45,000 distinct CDR3 sequences; approximately 10% are singletons. Time point defined: sample taken at primary tumor resection. In each case, whole RNA from tumor, nontumor lung or frozen PBMC was sequenced unsorted. Sequenced material: PBMCs, taken at surgery. The chain carries TRBV20-1 and TRBJ1-3; no firm D call. The receptor was derived from a female donor with early-stage non-small cell lung cancer. This CDR3 is CSARNGNTIYF. The CDR3 DNA follows: TGCAGTGCTAGAAATGGAAACACCATATATTTT.